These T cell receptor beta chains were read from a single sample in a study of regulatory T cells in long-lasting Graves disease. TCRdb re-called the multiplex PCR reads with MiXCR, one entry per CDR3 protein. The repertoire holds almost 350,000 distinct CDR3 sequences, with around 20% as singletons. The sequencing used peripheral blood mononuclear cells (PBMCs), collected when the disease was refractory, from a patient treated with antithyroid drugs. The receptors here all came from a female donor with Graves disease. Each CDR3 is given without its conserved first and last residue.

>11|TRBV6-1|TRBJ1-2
ASRTGVAYGYT
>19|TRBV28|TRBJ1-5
ASSLRLGLRQVQLPNQPQH
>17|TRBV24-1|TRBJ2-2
ATSDLRTSGSRGTGELF
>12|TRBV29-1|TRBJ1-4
SVGKRGTNEKLF
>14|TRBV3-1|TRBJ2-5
ASSQAYGRGQETQY
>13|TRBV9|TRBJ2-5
ASSVIGGPQETQY
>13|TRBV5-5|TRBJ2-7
ASSGTGANSYEQY
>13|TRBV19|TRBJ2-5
ASSIPLAGEETQY
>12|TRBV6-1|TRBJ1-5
ASSAQWSNQPQH
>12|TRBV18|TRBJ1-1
ASSPNTGGTEAF
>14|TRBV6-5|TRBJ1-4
ASSYSAGGINEKLF
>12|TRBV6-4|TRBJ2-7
ATRGTQPSYEQY
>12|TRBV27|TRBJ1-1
ASSPRTTHTEAF
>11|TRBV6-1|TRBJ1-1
ASETTRNAEAF
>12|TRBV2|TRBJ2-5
ASSLRGIVETQY